The sequence of this TCR beta chain was determined in a study of siplizumab effects on memory and regulatory T cells. General study results and limits: Researchers did not confirm the suppressive function of proliferating Tregs from siplizumab cultures. Mappable alloreactive CD4+ clones averaged 68.8% Treg-derived with siplizumab versus approximately 25% in controls. Sequences below about 10^-5 frequency were poorly captured. As a result, only a minor fraction of alloreactive clones mapped to unstimulated subsets.

This CDR3 has 17 residues. V was clipped by 0 bases and J by 3 bases, with 16 bases between them. CDR1 is SGHKS and CDR2 is YYEKEE in the germline V gene (reference sequence). Concerning this clone: Its specificity is not known.

Approximately 100,000 TCR templates were measured in each sample. Only in-frame clones appear in the TCRdb table, and some are missing; sequencing was by immunoSEQ multiplex PCR. The repertoire holds some 87,000 clones, with just under 90% as singletons. The clonotype originates from a human donor in good health. The chain combines TRBV5-5 with TRBJ1-5; TRBD1 is a possible D gene (5 bases). The source material was CD4+ T cells sorted from blood. The CDR3 spells CASSLEFMQGYNQPQHF. CDR3 nucleotides: TGTGCCAGCAGCTTGGAATTCATGCAGGGCTACAATCAGCCCCAGCATTTT.